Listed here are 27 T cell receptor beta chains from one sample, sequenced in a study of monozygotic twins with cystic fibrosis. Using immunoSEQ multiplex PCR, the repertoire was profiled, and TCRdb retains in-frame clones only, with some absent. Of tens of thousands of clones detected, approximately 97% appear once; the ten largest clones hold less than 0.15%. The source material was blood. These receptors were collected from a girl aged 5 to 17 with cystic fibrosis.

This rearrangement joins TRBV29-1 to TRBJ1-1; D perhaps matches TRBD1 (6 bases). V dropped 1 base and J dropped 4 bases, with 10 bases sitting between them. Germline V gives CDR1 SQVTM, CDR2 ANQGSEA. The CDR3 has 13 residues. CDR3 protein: CSVEGRGPTEAFF. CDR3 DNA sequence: TGCAGCGTTGAAGGCAGGGGACCCACTGAAGCTTTCTTT.

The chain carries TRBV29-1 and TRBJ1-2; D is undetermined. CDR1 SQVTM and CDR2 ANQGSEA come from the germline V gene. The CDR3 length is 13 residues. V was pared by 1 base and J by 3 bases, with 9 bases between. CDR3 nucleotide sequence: TGCAGCGTTGAAGTATACCCCGACTATGGCTACACCTTC. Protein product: CSVEVYPDYGYTF.

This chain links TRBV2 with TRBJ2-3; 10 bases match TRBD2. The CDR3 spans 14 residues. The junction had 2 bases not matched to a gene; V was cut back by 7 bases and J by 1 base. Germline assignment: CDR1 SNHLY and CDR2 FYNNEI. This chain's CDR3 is CASNLAGGTDTQYF. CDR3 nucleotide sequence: TGTGCCAGCAACCTAGCGGGAGGCACAGATACGCAGTATTTT.

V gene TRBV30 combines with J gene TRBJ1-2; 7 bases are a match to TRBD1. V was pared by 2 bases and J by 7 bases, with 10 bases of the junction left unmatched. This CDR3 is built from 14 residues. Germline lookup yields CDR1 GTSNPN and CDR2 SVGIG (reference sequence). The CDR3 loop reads CAWSPQGNRFGYTF. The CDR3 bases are TGTGCCTGGAGTCCACAGGGGAATCGCTTTGGCTACACCTTC.

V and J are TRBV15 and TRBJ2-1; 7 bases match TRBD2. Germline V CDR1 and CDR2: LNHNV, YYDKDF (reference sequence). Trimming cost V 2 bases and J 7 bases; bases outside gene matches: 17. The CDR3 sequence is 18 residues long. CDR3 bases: TGTGCCACCAGCAGATCTGGGGGAGGGCCTTCCGTGGGGAATGAGCAGTTCTTC. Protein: CATSRSGGGPSVGNEQFF.

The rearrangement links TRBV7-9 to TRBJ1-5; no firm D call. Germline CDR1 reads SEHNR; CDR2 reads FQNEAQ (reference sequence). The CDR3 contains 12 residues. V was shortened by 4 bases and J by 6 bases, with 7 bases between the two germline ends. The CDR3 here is CASSSTGQPQHF. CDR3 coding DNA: TGTGCCAGCAGCTCCACGGGTCAGCCCCAGCATTTT.

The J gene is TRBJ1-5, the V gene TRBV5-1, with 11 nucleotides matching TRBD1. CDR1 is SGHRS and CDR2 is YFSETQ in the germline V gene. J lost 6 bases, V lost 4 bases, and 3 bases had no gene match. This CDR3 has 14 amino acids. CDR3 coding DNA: TGCGCCAGCAGCACTGGGACAGGGGGTCAGCCCCAGCATTTT. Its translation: CASSTGTGGQPQHF.

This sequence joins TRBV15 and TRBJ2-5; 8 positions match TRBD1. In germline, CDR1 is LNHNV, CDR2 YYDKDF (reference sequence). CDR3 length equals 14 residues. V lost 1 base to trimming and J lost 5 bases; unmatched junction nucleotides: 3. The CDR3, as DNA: TGTGCCACCAGCAGAGCCAGGGGGCGGGAGACCCAGTACTTC. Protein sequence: CATSRARGRETQYF. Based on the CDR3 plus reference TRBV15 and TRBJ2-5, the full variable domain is DAMVIQNPRYQVTQFGKPVTLSCSQTLNHNVMYWYQQKSSQAPKLLFHYYDKDFNNEADTPDNFQSRRPNTSFCFLDIRSPGLGDTAMYLCATSRARGRETQYFGPGTRLLVL.

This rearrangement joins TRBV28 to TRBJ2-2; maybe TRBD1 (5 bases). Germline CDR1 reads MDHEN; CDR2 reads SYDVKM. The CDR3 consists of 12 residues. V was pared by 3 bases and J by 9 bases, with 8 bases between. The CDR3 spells CASSFVGRELFF. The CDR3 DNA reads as TGTGCCAGCAGTTTTGTGGGGCGGGAGCTGTTTTTT.

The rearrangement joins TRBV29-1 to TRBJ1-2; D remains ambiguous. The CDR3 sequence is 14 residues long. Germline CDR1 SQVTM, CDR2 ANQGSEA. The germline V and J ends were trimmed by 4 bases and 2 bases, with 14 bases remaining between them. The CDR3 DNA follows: TGCAGCGTTGTTAGGGCCTTCGAGAACTATGGCTACACCTTC. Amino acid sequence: CSVVRAFENYGYTF.

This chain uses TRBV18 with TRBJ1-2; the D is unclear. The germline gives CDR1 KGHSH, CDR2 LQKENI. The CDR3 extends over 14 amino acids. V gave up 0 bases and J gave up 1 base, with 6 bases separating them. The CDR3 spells CASSPPELNYGYTF. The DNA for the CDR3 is TGTGCCAGCTCACCACCAGAGCTTAACTATGGCTACACCTTC.

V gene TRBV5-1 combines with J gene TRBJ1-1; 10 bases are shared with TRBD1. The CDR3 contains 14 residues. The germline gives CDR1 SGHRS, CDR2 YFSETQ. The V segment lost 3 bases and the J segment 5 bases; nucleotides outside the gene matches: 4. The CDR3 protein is CASSWGTGETEAFF. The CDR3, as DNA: TGCGCCAGCAGCTGGGGGACAGGGGAGACTGAAGCTTTCTTT.

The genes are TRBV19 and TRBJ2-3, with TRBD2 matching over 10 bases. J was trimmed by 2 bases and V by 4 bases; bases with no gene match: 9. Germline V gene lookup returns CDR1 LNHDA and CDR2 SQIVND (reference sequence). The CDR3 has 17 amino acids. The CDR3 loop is CASSTIAGGQNTDTQYF. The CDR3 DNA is TGTGCCAGTAGTACGATAGCGGGAGGTCAGAACACAGATACGCAGTATTTT.

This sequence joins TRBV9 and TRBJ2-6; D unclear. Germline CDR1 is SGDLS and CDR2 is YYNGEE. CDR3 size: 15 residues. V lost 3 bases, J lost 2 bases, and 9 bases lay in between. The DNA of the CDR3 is TGTGCCAGCAGCGCCTACAAGGCTGGGGCCAACGTCCTGACTTTC. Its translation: CASSAYKAGANVLTF.

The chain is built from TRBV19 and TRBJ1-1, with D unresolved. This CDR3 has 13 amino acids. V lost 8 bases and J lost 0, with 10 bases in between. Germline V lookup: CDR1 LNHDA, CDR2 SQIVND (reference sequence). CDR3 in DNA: TGTGCCAGTGCAGGCTCCATGAACACTGAAGCTTTCTTT. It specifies CASAGSMNTEAFF.

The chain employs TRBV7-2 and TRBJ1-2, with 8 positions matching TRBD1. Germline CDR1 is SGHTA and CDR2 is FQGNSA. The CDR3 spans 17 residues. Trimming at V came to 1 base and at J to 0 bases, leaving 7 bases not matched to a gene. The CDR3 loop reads CASSLGERTGPNYGYTF. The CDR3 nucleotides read TGTGCCAGCAGCTTAGGGGAGAGGACAGGGCCTAACTATGGCTACACCTTC.

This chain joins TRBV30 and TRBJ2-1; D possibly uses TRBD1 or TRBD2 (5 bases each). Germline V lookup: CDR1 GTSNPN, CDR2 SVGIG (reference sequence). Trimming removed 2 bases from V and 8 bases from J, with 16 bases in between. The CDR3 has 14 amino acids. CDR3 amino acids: CAWSHGTPGDEQFF. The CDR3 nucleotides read TGTGCCTGGAGTCATGGGACCCCCGGCGATGAGCAGTTCTTC. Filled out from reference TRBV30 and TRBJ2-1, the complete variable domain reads SQTIHQWPATLVQPVGSPLSLECTVEGTSNPNLYWYRQAAGRGLQLLFYSVGIGQISSEVPQNLSASRPQDRQFILSSKKLLLSDSGFYLCAWSHGTPGDEQFFGPGTRLTVL.

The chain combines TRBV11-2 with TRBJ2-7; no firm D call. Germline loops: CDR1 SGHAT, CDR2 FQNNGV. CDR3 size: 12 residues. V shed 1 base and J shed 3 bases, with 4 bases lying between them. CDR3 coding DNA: TGTGCCAGCAGCTTAGGAGTCTACGAGCAGTACGTC. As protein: CASSLGVYEQYV.

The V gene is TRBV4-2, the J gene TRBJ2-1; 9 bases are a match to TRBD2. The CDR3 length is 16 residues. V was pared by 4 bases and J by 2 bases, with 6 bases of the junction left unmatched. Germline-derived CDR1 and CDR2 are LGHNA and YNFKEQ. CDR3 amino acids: CASSPRAGGTYNEQFF. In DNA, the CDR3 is TGTGCCAGCAGCCCCAGGGCGGGAGGGACCTACAATGAGCAGTTCTTC.

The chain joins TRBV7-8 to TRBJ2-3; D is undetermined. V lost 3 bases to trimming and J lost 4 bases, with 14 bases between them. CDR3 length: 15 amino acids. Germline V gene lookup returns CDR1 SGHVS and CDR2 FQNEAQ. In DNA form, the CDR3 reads TGTGCCAGCAGCTTGAGGCTCACCAAGGCAGATACGCAGTATTTT. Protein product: CASSLRLTKADTQYF.

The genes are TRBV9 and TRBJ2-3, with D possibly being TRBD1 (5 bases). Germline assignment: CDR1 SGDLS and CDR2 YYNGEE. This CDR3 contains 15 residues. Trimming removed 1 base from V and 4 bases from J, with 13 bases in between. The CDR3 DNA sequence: TGTGCCAGCAGCGTAAGGGCGCTAGGGGCAGATACGCAGTATTTT. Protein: CASSVRALGADTQYF.

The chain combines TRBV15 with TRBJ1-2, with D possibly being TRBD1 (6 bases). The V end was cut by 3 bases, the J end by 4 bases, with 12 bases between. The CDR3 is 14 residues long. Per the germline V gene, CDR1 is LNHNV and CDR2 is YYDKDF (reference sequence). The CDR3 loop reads CATSRLRGPYGYTF. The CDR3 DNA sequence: TGTGCCACCAGCAGGCTCCGGGGGCCCTATGGCTACACCTTC.

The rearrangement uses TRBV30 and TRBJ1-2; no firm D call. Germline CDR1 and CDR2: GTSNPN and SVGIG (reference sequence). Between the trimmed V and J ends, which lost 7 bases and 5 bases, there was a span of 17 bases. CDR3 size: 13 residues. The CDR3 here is CASLPRALYGYTF. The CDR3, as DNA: TGTGCCTCTCTCCCGCGGGCTCTATATGGCTACACCTTC.

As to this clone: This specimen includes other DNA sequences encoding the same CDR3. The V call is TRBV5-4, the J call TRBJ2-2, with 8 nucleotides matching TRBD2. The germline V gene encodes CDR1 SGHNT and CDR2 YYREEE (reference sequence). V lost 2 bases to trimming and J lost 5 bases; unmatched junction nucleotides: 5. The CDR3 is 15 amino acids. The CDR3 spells CASSLAGVGTGELFF. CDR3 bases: TGTGCCAGCAGCTTAGCGGGAGTGGGGACCGGGGAGCTGTTTTTT.

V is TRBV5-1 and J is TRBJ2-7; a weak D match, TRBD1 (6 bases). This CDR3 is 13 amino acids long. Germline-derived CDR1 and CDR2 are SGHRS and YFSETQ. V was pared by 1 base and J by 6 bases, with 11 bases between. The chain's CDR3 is CASSLWGQGEQYV. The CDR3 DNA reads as TGCGCCAGCAGCTTGTGGGGGCAGGGCGAGCAGTACGTC.

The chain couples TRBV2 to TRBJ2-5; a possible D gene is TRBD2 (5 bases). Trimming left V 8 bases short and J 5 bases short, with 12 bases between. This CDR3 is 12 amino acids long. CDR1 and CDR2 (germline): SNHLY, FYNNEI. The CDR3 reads CASRVGGETQYF. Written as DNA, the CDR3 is TGTGCCAGCCGGGTGGGCGGGGAGACCCAGTACTTC.

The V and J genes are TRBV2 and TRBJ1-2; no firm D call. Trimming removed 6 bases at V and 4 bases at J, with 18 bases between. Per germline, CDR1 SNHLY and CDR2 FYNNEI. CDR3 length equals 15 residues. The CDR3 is CASRQGQPDPYGYTF. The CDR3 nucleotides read TGTGCCAGCAGACAAGGTCAGCCAGATCCCTATGGCTACACCTTC.